This T cell receptor beta chain was captured by sequencing in a study of blood T cell repertoires in COVID-19. Study-wide context: Acute and convalescent COVID-19 samples came from the United States, Italy and Spain.

Germline-derived CDR1 and CDR2 are SGHDT and YYEEEE. The CDR3 is 15 amino acids. The trim removed 3 bases at V and 13 bases at J, leaving 10 bases unmatched. Authors' data handling: Counts of nucleated cells, estimated from reference gene primer amplification, were obtained. TCRdb's copy holds only in-frame clones and misses some; the assay was immunoSEQ multiplex PCR. That table furnishes V, J and clone size, whereas the DNA furnished D and trimming. The table lists about 240,000 clones, about 86% of them singletons, with over 7.5% in the top ten. V is TRBV5-6 and J is TRBJ1-6, with 10 bases matching TRBD1. The clonotype was recovered from a woman aged 80 or older with acute or convalescent COVID-19. The sample was peripheral blood. The CDR3 here is CASSSPGQGISPLHF. CDR3 nucleotide sequence: TGTGCCAGCAGCTCTCCGGGACAGGGGATATCCCCCCTCCACTTT.